These T cell receptor beta chains were read from a single sample in a study of T cell repertoires in cytomegalovirus infection. MiXCR was run by TCRdb on the reads, yielding one entry per CDR3 protein. The sample lists 680,000 or so distinct CDR3 sequences; under 40% were seen once. The sample comprised PBMCs. The receptors shown here come from a human donor in good health (CMV status not recorded). Some clones in this sample may be carry-over from other donors' samples. Both conserved end residues are part of each CDR3.

TRBV7-8	TRBJ2-7	CASSAHRPTTQKEYEQYF
TRBV10-2	TRBJ2-7	CASMGGGLEQYF
TRBV19	TRBJ2-7	CASSIGPSDSYEQYF
TRBV28	TRBJ2-7	CASSPETGFDFYEQYF
TRBV7-2	TRBJ2-3	CASSRELAGGPTDTQYF
TRBV27	TRBJ2-1	CASTRGLAGASNEQFF
TRBV6-1	TRBJ1-4	CASSSRALTEKLFF
TRBV28	TRBJ2-5	CASSLSNPETQYF
TRBV7-2	TRBJ1-5	CASSPQGTLGNQPQHF
TRBV27	TRBJ2-3	CASRQTGKYTQYF
TRBV4-1	TRBJ1-2	CASSQDIVLNYGYTF
TRBV19	TRBJ2-1	CASSIKAGGGNEQFF
TRBV6-6	TRBJ1-3	CASTVADRGPGNTIYF
TRBV5-6	TRBJ1-2	CASSLDSGSLNYGYTF
TRBV5-6	TRBJ2-5	CASSLWQGRGETQYF
TRBV7-9	TRBJ1-5	CASSSSEAGKGRSNQPQHF
TRBV11-3	TRBJ2-1	CASSLVGAGGNEQFF
TRBV28	TRBJ2-7	CASSLEGGPEYEQYF
TRBV27	TRBJ1-5	CASSRGSEGNQPQHF
TRBV7-8	TRBJ2-3	CASSLGAHSTDTQYF
TRBV19	TRBJ2-2	CASIAGWKTGELFF
TRBV9	TRBJ2-7	CASSVNGGAYEQYF
TRBV11-2	TRBJ1-2	CASSPRPRTEVYGYTF
TRBV19	TRBJ2-7	CASSIQDSYEQYF